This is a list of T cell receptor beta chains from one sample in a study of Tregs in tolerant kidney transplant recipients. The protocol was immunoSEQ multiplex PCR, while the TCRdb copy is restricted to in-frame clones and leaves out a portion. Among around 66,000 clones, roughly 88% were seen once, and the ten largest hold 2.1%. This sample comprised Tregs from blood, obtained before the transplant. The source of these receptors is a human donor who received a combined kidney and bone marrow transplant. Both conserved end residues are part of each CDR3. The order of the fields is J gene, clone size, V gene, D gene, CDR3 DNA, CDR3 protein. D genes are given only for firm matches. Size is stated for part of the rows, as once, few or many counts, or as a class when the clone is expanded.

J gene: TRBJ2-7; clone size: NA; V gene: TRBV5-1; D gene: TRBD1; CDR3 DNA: TGCGCCAGCCAACATAGGACAGGGACCTACGAGCAGTACTTC; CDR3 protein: CASQHRTGTYEQYF
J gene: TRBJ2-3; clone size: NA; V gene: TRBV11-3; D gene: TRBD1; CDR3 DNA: TGTGCCAGCAGCTTAGGCCAGGGGGCGCGGGATACGCAGTATTTT; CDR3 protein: CASSLGQGARDTQYF
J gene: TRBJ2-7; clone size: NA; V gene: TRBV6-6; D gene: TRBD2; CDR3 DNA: TGTGCCAGCAGTTCCGGACGGGCCGGGGGGGAGCAGTACTTC; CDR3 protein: CASSSGRAGGEQYF
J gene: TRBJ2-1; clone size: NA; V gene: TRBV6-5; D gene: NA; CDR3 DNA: TGTGCCAGCAGACGACCATCAACAAACAATGAGCAGTTCTTC; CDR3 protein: CASRRPSTNNEQFF
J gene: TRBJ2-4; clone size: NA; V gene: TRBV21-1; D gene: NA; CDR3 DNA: TGTGCCAGCAGCAAAGAAGGACGGTGGTCCCACCTCGTATGTTTGGGAAACATTCAGTACTTC; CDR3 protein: CASSKEGRWSHLVCLGNIQYF
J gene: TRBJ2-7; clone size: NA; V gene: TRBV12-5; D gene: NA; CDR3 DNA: TGTGCTAGTGGGACGACAGGACTCTCCTACGAGCAGTACTTC; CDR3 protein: CASGTTGLSYEQYF
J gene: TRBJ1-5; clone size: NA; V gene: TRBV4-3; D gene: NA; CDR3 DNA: TGCGCCAGCAGCCAAATTAAGGGCCCGAGCAATCAGCCCCAGCATTTT; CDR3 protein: CASSQIKGPSNQPQHF
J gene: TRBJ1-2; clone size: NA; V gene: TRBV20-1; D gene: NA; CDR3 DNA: TGCAGTGCACCCCTAGGGACTCTCTACACCTTC; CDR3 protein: CSAPLGTLYTF
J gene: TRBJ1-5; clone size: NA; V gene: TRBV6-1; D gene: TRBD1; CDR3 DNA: TGTGCCAGCAGTGAGACAGGGACGAATCAGCCCCAGCATTTT; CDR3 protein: CASSETGTNQPQHF
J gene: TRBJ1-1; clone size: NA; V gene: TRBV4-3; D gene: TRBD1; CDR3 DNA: TGCGCCAGCAGCCAAGGTGGACACCGATTTGGACAGGGCACTGAAGCTTTCTTT; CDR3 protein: CASSQGGHRFGQGTEAFF
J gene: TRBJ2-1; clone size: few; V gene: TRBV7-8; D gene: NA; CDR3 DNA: TGTGCCAGCAGCGACGACTGGAGGGGGTCAGTAGGTGAGCAGTTCTTC; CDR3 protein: CASSDDWRGSVGEQFF
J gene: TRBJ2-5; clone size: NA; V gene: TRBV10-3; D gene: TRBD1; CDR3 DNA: TGTGCCATCAGTGAGAAACCAGGGGGAGAGCAGTACTTC; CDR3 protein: CAISEKPGGEQYF
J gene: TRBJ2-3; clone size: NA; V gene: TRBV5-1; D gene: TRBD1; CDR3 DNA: TGCGCCAGCAGCTTGTGGGACAGGGGAACAGATACGCAGTATTTT; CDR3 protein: CASSLWDRGTDTQYF
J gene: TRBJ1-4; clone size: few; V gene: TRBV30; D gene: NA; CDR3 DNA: TGTGCCTGGAGGCCGGGGGGGGGATATGAAAAACTGTTTTTT; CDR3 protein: CAWRPGGGYEKLFF
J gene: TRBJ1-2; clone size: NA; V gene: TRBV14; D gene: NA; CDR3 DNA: TGTGCCAGCAGGCAAATTCGACCACCCTATGGCTACACCTTC; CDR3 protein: CASRQIRPPYGYTF
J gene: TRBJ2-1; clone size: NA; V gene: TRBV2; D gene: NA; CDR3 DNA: TGTGCCAGCAGGAAAACGGGGTGGGATGAGCAGTTCTTC; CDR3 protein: CASRKTGWDEQFF
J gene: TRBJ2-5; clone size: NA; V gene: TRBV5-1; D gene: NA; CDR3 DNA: TGCGCCAGCAGCTTCGCGGACCGCCAAGAGACCCAGTACTTC; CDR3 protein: CASSFADRQETQYF
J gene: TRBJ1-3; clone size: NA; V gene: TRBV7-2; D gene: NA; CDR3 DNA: TGTGCCAGCAGCTCGTGGGCAAACACCATATATTTT; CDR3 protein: CASSSWANTIYF
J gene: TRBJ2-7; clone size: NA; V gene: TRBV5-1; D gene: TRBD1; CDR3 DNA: TGCGCCAGCAGCTTGGGCCCGGGACAGGGGGCGGGGAACTTC; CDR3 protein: CASSLGPGQGAGNF
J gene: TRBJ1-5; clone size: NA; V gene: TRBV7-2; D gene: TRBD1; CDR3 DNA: TGTGCCAGCAGCTTATCAGGGGGCTGGGGCAATCAGCCCCAGCATTTT; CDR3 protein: CASSLSGGWGNQPQHF
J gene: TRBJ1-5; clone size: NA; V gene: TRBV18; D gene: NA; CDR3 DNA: TGTGCCAGCTCACCCTCCCGGGACGGCAACCAGCATTTT; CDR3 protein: CASSPSRDGNQHF
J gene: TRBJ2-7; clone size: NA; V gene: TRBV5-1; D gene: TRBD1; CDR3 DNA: TGCGCCAGCAGCCTTCTTGGACAGGGGGTCTCCTACGAGCAGTACTTC; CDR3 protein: CASSLLGQGVSYEQYF
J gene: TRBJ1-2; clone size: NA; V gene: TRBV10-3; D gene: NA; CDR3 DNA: TGTGCCATCAGTAAACAGGGAGGAGGGTATGGCTACACCTTC; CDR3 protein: CAISKQGGGYGYTF
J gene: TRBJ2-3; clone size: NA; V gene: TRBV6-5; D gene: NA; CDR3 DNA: TGTGCCAGCAGTCCAGCGTGGGGCCGCACAGATACGCAGTATTTT; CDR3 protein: CASSPAWGRTDTQYF
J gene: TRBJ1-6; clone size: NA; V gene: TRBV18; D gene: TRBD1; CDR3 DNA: TGTGCCAGCTCACCTCTGAGACAGGGTTATAGCTCCTATAATTCACCCCTCCACTTT; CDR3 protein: CASSPLRQGYSSYNSPLHF
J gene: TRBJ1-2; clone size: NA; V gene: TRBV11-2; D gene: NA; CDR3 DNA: TGTGCCAGCAGCTCCCGTGGGGTTGGCTACACCTTC; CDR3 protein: CASSSRGVGYTF
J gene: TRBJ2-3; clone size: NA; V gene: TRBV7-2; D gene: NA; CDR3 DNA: TGTGCCAGCAGCTTAACGGTACAGATTGGGAGTACAGATACGCAGTATTTT; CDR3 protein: CASSLTVQIGSTDTQYF
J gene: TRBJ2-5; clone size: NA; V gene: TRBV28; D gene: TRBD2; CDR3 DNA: TGTGCCAGCAGCAGGGCTAGCGGGGGGGGAGGGACCCAGTACTTC; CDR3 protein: CASSRASGGGGTQYF
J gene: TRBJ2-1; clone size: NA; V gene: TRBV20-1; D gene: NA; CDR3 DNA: TGCAGTGCTAGGGGTGGGGACAAAGGGTTCTTC; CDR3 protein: CSARGGDKGFF
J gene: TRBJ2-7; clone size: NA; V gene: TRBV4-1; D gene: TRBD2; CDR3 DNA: TGCGCCAGCAGCCGTGGGGTAGCGGGAACCTACGAGCAGTACTTC; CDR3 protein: CASSRGVAGTYEQYF
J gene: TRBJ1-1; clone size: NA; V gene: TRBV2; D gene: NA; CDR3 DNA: TGTGCCAGCAGTGGGGACTCGAGCACTGAAGCTTTCTTT; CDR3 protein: CASSGDSSTEAFF
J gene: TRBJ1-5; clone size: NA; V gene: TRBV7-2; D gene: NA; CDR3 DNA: TGTGCCAGCAGCCACAAGAATCAGCCCCAGCATTTT; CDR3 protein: CASSHKNQPQHF
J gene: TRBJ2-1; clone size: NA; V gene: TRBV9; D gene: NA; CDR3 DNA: TGTGCCAGCAGCGTAGGCCAGAGCTCCTACAATGAGCAGTTCTTC; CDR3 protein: CASSVGQSSYNEQFF
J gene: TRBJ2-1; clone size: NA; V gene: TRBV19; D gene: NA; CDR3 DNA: TGTGCCAGTAGTATGCAGGGCGGGGAGCAGTTCTTC; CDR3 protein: CASSMQGGEQFF
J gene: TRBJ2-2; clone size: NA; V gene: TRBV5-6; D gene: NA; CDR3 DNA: TGTGCCAGCAGCTTGACCGGGGTGCTAACGAACACCGGGGAGCTGTTTTTT; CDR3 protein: CASSLTGVLTNTGELFF
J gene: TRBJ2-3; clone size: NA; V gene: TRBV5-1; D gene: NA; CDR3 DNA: TGCGCCAGCAGCTTGCGGATGGGCACAGATACGCAGTATTTT; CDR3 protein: CASSLRMGTDTQYF
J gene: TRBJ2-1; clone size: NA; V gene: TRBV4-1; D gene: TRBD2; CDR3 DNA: TGCGCCAGCAGCCGGGGGGTTCTAGCGGGAGGGCGGAATGAGCAGTTCTTC; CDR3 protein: CASSRGVLAGGRNEQFF
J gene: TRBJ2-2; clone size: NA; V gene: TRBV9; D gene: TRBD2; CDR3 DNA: TGTGCCAGCAGCGTAGGGTTGGGGAGGGGTGCGAGTCGGAAGGGACCCGGGGAGCTGTTTTTT; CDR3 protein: CASSVGLGRGASRKGPGELFF
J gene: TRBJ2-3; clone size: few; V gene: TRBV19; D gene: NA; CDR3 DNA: TGTGCCAGTAGCCCCCCTTCTCACACAGATACGCAGTATTTT; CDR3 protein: CASSPPSHTDTQYF
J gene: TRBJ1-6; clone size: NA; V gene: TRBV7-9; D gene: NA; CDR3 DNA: TGTGCCAGCAGTCGAGGGAAATCCTCCTATAATTCACCCCTCCACTTT; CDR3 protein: CASSRGKSSYNSPLHF
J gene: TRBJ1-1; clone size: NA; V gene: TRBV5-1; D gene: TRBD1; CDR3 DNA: TGCGCCAGCAGCGTGAGGGACAGGGTCACTGAAGCTTTCTTT; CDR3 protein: CASSVRDRVTEAFF
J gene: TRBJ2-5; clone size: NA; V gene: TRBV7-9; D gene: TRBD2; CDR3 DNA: TGTGCCAGCAGCGCACGGGGACTAGCGGGCCTCGAGACCCAGTACTTC; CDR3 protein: CASSARGLAGLETQYF
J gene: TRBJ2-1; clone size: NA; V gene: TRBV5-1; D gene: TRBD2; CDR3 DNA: TGCGCCAGCAGCTTGAGTAGCGGGCACTACAATGAGCAGTTCTTC; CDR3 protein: CASSLSSGHYNEQFF
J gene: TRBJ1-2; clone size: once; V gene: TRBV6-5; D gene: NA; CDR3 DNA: TGTGCCAGCGTCAAGCTGGGCCTACTCCATGGCTACACCTTC; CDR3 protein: CASVKLGLLHGYTF
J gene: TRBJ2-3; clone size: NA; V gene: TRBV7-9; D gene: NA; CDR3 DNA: TGTGCCAGCAGCCCTAGGGGCGTTAGCACAGATACGCAGTATTTT; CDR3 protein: CASSPRGVSTDTQYF
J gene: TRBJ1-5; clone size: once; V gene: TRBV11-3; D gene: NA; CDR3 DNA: TGTGCCAGCAGCGCAGAGGGGCCAAATAGCAATCAGCCCCAGCATTTT; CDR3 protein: CASSAEGPNSNQPQHF
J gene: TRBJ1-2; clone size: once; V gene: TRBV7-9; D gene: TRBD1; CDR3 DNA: TGTGCCAGCAGCTTAGTGGGACAGGGAGGAGACGGCTACACCTTC; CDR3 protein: CASSLVGQGGDGYTF
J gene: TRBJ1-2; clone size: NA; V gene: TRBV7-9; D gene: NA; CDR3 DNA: TGTGCCAGCAGCTACCGGGGCTCGGATGGCTACACCTTC; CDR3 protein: CASSYRGSDGYTF
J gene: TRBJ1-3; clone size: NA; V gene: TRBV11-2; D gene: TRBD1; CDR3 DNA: TGTGCCAGCAGCCCGGGGACAGGGGCGGTAAACACCATATATTTT; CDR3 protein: CASSPGTGAVNTIYF
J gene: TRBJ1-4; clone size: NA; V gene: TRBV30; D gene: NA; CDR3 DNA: TGTGCCTGGAGTGGACAGGTTGGGGATGAAAAACTGTTTTTT; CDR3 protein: CAWSGQVGDEKLFF
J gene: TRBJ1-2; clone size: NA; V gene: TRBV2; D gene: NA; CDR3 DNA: TGTGCCAGCAGCCAGGTGGGGCAAGGGTCCTATGGCTACACCTTC; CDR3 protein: CASSQVGQGSYGYTF
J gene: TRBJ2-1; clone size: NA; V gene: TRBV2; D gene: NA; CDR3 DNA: TGTGCCAGCAGTGATCTTGAGGTCCGGCAGTTCTTC; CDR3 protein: CASSDLEVRQFF
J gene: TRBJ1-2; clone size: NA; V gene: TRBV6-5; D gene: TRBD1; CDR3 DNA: TGTGCCAGCAGTGAACCGGGACAGGGAAATGGCTACACCTTC; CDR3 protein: CASSEPGQGNGYTF
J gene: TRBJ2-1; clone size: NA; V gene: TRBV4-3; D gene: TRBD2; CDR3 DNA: TGCGCCAGCAGCCGCCAACTAGCGGCCTACAATGAGCAGTTCTTC; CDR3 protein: CASSRQLAAYNEQFF
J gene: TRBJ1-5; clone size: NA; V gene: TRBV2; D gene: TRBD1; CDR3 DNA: TGTGCCAGCACAGGGGGCGATCAGCCCCAGCATTTT; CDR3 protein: CASTGGDQPQHF